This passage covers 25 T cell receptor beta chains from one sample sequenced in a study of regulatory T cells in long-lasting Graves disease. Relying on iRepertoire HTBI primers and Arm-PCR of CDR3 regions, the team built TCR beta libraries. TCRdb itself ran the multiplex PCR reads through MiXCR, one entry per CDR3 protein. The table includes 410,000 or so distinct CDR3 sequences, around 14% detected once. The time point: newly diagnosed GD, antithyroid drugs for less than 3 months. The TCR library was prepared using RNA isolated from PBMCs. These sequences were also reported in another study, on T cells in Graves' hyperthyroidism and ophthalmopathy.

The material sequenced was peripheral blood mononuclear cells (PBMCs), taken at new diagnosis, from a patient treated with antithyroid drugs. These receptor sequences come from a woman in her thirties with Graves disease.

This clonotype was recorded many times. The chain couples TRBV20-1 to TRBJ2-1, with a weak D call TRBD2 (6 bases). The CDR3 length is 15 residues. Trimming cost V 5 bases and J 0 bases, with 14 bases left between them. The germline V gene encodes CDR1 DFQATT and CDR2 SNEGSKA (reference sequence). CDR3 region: CSARVGSSSYNEQFF. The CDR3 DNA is TGCAGTGCTCGTGTCGGGAGTAGCTCCTACAATGAGCAGTTCTTC.

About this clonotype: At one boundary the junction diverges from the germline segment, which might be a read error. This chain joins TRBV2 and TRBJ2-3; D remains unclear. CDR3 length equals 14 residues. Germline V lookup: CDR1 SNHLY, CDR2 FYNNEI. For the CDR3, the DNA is TGTGCCAGCATCACTACTATCTGGCACAGATACGCAGTATTT. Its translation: CASITTIWHRYAVF.

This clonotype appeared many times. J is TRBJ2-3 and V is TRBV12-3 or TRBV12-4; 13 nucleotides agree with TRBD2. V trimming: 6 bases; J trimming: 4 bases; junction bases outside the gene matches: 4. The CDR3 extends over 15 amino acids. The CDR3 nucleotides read TGTGCCAGCAGGGGGACTAGCGGGACTGCAGATACGCAGTATTTT. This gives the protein CASRGTSGTADTQYF.

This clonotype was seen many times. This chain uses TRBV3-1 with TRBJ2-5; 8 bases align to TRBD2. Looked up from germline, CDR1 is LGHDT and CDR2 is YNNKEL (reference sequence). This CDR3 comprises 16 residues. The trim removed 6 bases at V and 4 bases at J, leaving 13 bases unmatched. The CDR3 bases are TGTGCCAGCAGTCTCAATATAGCGGGAACTGGAGAGACCCAGTACTTC. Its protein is CASSLNIAGTGETQYF.

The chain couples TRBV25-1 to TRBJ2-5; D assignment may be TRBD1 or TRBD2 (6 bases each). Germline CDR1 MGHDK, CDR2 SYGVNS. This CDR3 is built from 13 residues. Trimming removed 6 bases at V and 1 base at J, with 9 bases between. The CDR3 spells CASRTGAQETQYF. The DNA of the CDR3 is TGTGCCAGCAGGACGGGGGCCCAAGAGACCCAGTACTTC.

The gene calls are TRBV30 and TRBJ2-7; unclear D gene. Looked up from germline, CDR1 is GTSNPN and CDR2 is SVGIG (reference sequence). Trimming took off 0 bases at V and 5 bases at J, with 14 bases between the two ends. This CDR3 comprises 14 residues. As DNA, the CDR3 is TGTGCCTGGAGTGTATCCGGTAGTTTTCACGAGCAGTACTTC. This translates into CAWSVSGSFHEQYF. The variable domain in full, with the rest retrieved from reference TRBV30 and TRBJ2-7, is SQTIHQWPATLVQPVGSPLSLECTVEGTSNPNLYWYRQAAGRGLQLLFYSVGIGQISSEVPQNLSASRPQDRQFILSSKKLLLSDSGFYLCAWSVSGSFHEQYFGPGTRLTVT.

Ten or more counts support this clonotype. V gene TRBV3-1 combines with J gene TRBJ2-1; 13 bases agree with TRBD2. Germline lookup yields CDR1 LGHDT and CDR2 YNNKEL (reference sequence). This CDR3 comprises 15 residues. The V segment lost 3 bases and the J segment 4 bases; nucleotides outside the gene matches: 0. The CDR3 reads CASSQGLAGYNEQFF. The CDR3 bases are TGTGCCAGCAGCCAGGGACTAGCGGGGTACAATGAGCAGTTCTTC.

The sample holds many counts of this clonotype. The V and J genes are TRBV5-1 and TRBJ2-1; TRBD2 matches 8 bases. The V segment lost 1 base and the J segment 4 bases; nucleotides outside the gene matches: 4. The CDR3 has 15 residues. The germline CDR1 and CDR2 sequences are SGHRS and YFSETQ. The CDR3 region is CASSLRRGEYNEQFF. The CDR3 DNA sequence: TGCGCCAGCAGCTTGAGGCGGGGGGAATACAATGAGCAGTTCTTC.

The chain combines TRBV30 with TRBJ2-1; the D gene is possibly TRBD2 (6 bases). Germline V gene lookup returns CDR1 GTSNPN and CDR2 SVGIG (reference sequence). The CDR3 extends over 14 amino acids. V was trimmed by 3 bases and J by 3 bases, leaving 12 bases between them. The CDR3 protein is CAWRGGVVYNEQFF. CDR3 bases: TGTGCCTGGAGGGGGGGAGTGGTCTACAATGAGCAGTTCTTC.

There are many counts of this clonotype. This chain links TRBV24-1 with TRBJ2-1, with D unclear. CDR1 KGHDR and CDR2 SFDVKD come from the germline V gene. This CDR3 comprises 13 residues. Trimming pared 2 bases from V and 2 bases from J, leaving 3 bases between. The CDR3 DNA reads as TGTGCCACCAGTGATTCCGCCTACAATGAGCAGTTCTTC. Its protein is CATSDSAYNEQFF.

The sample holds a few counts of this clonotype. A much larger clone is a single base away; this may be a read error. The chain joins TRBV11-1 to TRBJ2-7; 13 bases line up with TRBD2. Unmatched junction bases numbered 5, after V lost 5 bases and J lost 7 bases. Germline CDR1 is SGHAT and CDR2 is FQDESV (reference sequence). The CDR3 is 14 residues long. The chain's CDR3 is CASSPRTSGGEQYF. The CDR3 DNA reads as TGTGCCAGCAGCCCCCGGACTAGCGGGGGTGAGCAGTACTTC.

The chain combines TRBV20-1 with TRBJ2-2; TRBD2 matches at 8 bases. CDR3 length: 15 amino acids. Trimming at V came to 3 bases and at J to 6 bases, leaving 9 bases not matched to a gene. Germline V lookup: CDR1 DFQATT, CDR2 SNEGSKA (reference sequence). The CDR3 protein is CSARKVGRAAGELFF. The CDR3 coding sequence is TGCAGTGCTAGGAAAGTCGGGAGGGCCGCCGGGGAGCTGTTTTTT.

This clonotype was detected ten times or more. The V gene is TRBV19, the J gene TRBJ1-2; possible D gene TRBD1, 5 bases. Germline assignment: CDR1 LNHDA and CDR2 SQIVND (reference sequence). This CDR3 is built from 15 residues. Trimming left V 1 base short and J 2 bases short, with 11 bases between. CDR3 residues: CASSIASQGNYGYTF. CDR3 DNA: TGTGCCAGTAGTATAGCCTCGCAGGGCAACTATGGCTACACCTTC.

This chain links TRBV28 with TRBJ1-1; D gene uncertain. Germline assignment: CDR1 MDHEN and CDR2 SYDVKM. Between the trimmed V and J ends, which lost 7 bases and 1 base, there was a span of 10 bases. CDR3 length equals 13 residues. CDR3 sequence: CASTSDPNTEAFF. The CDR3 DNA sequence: TGTGCCAGCACTTCGGACCCGAACACTGAAGCTTTCTTT. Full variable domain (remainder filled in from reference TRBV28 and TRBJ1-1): DVKVTQSSRYLVKRTGEKVFLECVQDMDHENMFWYRQDPGLGLRLIYFSYDVKMKEKGDIPEGYSVSREKKERFSLILESASTNQTSMYLCASTSDPNTEAFFGQGTRLTVV.

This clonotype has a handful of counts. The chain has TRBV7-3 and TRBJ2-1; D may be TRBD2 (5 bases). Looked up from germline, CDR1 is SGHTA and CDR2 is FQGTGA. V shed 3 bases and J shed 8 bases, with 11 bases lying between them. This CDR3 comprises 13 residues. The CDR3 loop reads CASSFGSEDEQFF. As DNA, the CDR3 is TGTGCCAGCAGCTTCGGTTCGGAGGATGAGCAGTTCTTC. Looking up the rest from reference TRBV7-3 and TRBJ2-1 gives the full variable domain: GAGVSQTPSNKVTEKGKYVELRCDPISGHTALYWYRQSLGQGPEFLIYFQGTGAADDSGLPNDRFFAVRPEGSVSTLKIQRTERGDSAVYLCASSFGSEDEQFFGPGTRLTVL.

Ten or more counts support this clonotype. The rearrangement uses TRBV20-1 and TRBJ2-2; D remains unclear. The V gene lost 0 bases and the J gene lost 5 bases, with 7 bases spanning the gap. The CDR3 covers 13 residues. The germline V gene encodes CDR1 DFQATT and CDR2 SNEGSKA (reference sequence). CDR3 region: CSARESKTGELFF. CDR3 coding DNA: TGCAGTGCTAGAGAAAGTAAAACCGGGGAGCTGTTTTTT.

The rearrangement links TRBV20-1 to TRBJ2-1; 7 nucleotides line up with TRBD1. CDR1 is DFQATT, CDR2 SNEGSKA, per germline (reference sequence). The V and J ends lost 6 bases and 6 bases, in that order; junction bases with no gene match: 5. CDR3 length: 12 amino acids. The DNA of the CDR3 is TGCAGTGCACCCGGGACAGTCAATGAGCAGTTCTTC. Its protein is CSAPGTVNEQFF.

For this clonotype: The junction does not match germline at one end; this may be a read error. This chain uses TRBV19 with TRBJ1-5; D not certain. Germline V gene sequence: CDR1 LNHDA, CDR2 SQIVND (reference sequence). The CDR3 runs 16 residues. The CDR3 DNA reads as TGTGCCAGTAGGATGGGTTCAGGCTATAGCAATCGGCCCCAGCATTTT. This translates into CASRMGSGYSNRPQHF.

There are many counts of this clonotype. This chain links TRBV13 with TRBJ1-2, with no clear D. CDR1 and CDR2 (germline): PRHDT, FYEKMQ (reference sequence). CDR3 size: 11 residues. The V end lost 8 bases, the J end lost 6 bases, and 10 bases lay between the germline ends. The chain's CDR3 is CASWRADGYTF. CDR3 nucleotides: TGTGCCAGCTGGCGGGCGGATGGCTACACCTTC.

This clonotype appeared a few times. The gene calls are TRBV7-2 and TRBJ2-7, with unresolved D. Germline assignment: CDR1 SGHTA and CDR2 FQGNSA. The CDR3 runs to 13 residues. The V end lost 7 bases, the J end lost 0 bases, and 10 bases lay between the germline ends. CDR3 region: CASNAPISYEQYF. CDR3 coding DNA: TGTGCCAGCAACGCGCCTATCTCCTACGAGCAGTACTTC.

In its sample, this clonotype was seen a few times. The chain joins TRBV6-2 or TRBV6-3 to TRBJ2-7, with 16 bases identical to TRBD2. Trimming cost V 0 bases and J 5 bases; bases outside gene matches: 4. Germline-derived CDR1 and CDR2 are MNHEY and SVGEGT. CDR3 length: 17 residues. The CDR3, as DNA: TGTGCCAGCAGTTACTCGGGACTAGCGGGAGGGCCCGACGAGCAGTACTTC. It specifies CASSYSGLAGGPDEQYF.

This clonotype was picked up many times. The CDR3 reads CASSPWTGQGNQPQHF. For the CDR3, the DNA is TGTGCCAGCAGTCCCTGGACTGGACAGGGGAATCAGCCCCAGCATTTT. J is TRBJ1-5 and V is TRBV12-3 or TRBV12-4, with TRBD1 identical over 9 bases. Unmatched junction bases numbered 9, after V lost 5 bases and J lost 4 bases. The CDR3 is made up of 16 amino acids.

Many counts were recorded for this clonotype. The CDR3: CATALGIGNIQYF. In nucleotides, the CDR3 is TGCGCCACCGCGTTGGGGATCGGAAACATTCAGTACTTC. The V call is TRBV5-1, the J call TRBJ2-4; no clear D gene. CDR3 length: 13 residues. V lost 9 bases to trimming and J lost 6 bases, with 16 bases between them. Germline loops: CDR1 SGHRS, CDR2 YFSETQ.

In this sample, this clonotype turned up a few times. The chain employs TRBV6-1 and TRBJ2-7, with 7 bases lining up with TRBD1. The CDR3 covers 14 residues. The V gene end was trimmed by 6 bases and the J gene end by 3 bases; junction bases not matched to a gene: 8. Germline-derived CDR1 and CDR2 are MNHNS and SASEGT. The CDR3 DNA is TGTGCCAGCAGACCCGGGACAGACATCTACGAGCAGTACTTC. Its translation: CASRPGTDIYEQYF.

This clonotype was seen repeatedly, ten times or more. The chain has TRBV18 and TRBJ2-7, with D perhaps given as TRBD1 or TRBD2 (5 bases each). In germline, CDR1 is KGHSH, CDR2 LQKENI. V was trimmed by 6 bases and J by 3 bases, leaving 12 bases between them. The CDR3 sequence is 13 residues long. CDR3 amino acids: CASSARGGYEQYF. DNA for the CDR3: TGTGCCAGCTCCGCCCGGGGCGGCTACGAGCAGTACTTC.